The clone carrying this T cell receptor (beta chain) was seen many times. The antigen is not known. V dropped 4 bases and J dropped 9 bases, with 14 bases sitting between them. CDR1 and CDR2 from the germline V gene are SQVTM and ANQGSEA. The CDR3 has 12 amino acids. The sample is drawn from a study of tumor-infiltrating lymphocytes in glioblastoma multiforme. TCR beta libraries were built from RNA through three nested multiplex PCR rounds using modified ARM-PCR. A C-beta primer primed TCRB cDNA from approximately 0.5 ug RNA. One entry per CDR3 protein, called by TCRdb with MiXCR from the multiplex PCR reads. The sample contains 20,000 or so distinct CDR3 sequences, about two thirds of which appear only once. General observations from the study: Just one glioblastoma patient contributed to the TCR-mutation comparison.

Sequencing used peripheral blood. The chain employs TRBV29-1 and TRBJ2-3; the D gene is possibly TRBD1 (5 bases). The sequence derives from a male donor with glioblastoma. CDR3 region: CSVVLRDRTQYF. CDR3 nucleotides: TGCAGCGTTGTCCTCAGGGATCGGACGCAGTATTTT.